A selection of T cell receptor beta chains follows, all from one sample in a study of graft-versus-host responses after intestinal transplantation. The protocol was immunoSEQ multiplex PCR, while the TCRdb copy is restricted to in-frame clones and leaves out a portion. Among tens of thousands of clones listed, approximately 93% were seen once. The starting material was PBMCs, obtained about 65 days after intestinal transplant. These receptors were collected from a human patient who received an intestinal transplant, so some T cells may come from the graft donor. Both conserved end residues are part of each CDR3. The D gene is left open where the match is weak. Clone size is not always given. Where it is, it says once, few, many or a class for expanded clones.

>TRBV11-2|17|.|.|TRBJ2-1
CASSLTYGDHYYNEQFF
TGTGCCAGCAGCTTAACGTATGGGGACCATTATTACAATGAGCAGTTCTTC
>TRBV11-2|13|.|once|TRBJ1-2
CASSSGVAYGYTF
TGTGCCAGCAGTTCGGGGGTGGCTTATGGCTACACCTTC
>TRBV7-8|15|TRBD1|.|TRBJ2-7
CASSSGTGGPYEQYF
TGTGCCAGCAGCTCAGGGACAGGGGGCCCCTACGAGCAGTACTTC
>TRBV30|13|.|once|TRBJ1-4
CAWSAQGVKKLFF
TGTGCCTGGAGTGCCCAGGGAGTCAAAAAACTGTTTTTT
>TRBV15|16|TRBD1|.|TRBJ2-5
CATSRAVGQGQETQYF
TGTGCCACCAGCAGAGCTGTGGGACAGGGCCAAGAGACCCAGTACTTC
>TRBV5-6|16|TRBD1|.|TRBJ1-1
CASSPTGGAWNTEAFF
TGTGCCAGCAGCCCAACAGGGGGCGCGTGGAACACTGAAGCTTTCTTT
>TRBV4-1|17|TRBD1|.|TRBJ2-1
CASSPPWTGGIYNEQFF
TGCGCCAGCAGCCCCCCCTGGACAGGGGGCATCTACAATGAGCAGTTCTTC
>TRBV2|14|TRBD1|.|TRBJ1-2
CASNTGGYNYGYTF
TGTGCCAGCAATACAGGGGGATATAACTATGGCTACACCTTC
>TRBV7-9|14|TRBD1|once|TRBJ2-5
CASSFGQAQETQYF
TGTGCCAGCAGCTTCGGACAGGCACAAGAGACCCAGTACTTC
>TRBV12-5|15|TRBD1|once|TRBJ1-5
CASGFGTVDNQPQHF
TGTGCTAGTGGTTTCGGGACAGTCGACAATCAGCCCCAGCATTTT
>TRBV28|16|.|.|TRBJ2-5
CASSSNWPSAQETQYF
TGTGCCAGCAGTTCTAACTGGCCTAGCGCACAAGAGACCCAGTACTTC
>TRBV15|13|.|.|TRBJ2-3
CATSLLRADTQYF
TGTGCCACCTCCCTTCTGAGAGCAGATACGCAGTATTTT
>TRBV28|15|.|.|TRBJ2-1
CASTPRPPSYNEQFF
TGTGCCAGCACCCCTCGGCCCCCCTCCTACAATGAGCAGTTCTTC
>TRBV4-1|15|.|once|TRBJ2-7
CASSQRDPAESEQYF
TGCGCCAGCAGCCAAAGGGACCCCGCTGAATCCGAGCAGTACTTC
>TRBV18|15|.|.|TRBJ2-1
CASSLRGDGLNEQFF
TGTGCCAGCTCACTTCGAGGGGACGGCCTCAATGAGCAGTTCTTC
>TRBV15|18|TRBD1|.|TRBJ1-5
CATSTYRQGAGNRQPQHF
TGTGCCACCAGCACATATCGACAGGGGGCGGGGAACAGGCAGCCCCAGCATTTT
>TRBV11-2|12|.|.|TRBJ2-7
CASSDPSYEQYF
TGTGCCAGCAGCGACCCATCCTACGAGCAGTACTTC
>TRBV6-1|13|.|.|TRBJ2-2
CASVQTNTGELFF
TGTGCCAGCGTCCAGACGAACACCGGGGAGCTGTTTTTT
>TRBV12-5|13|.|.|TRBJ2-5
CASAADSQGTQYF
TGTGCTAGTGCCGCGGACAGCCAAGGGACCCAGTACTTC
>TRBV5-4|16|.|.|TRBJ2-1
CASSFPRDPVYNEQFF
TGTGCCAGCAGCTTTCCACGGGACCCCGTCTACAATGAGCAGTTCTTC
>TRBV13|11|.|.|TRBJ2-1
CASSRNNEQFF
TGTGCCAGCAGCCGGAACAATGAGCAGTTCTTC
>TRBV28|14|.|.|TRBJ2-5
CASSSRDTQETQYF
TGTGCCAGCAGTTCCCGGGACACCCAAGAGACCCAGTACTTC
>TRBV13|17|TRBD2|.|TRBJ2-7
CASSLVASGGITYEQYF
TGTGCCAGCAGCTTAGTGGCTAGCGGGGGGATCACCTACGAGCAGTACTTC
>TRBV30|16|.|.|TRBJ2-7
CAWSGDFLGVSYEQYF
TGTGCCTGGAGCGGGGACTTTCTAGGGGTCTCCTACGAGCAGTACTTC
>TRBV18|15|.|.|TRBJ1-5
CASFARDGSNQPQHF
TGTGCCAGCTTCGCGAGGGACGGTAGCAATCAGCCCCAGCATTTT
>TRBV30|15|.|.|TRBJ2-2
CAWTQADVNTGELFF
TGTGCCTGGACCCAAGCGGACGTGAACACCGGGGAGCTGTTTTTT
>TRBV19|13|.|.|TRBJ1-2
CASRRTLTYGYTF
TGTGCCAGTAGGAGGACACTGACCTATGGCTACACCTTC
>TRBV4-1|19|TRBD1|.|TRBJ2-7
CASSQDEDRGPTFSYEQYF
TGCGCCAGCAGCCAAGATGAGGACAGGGGACCCACGTTCTCCTACGAGCAGTACTTC
>TRBV7-9|14|.|once|TRBJ1-1
CASSGDKWDTEAFF
TGTGCCAGCAGCGGGGACAAGTGGGACACTGAAGCTTTCTTT
>TRBV7-9|14|.|.|TRBJ1-5
CASSLAGGGQPQHF
TGTGCCAGCAGCTTAGCGGGAGGGGGACAGCCCCAGCATTTT
>TRBV29-1|13|.|.|TRBJ1-2
CSVNAEGPYPYTF
TGCAGCGTTAATGCCGAGGGACCGTACCCCTACACCTTC
>TRBV30|13|TRBD2|.|TRBJ2-5
CAWSRAGEETQYF
TGTGCCTGGAGTAGGGCGGGGGAGGAGACCCAGTACTTC
>TRBV4-3|17|.|.|TRBJ2-5
CASSQGAAGEYQETQYF
TGCGCCAGCAGCCAAGGGGCGGCAGGGGAGTACCAAGAGACCCAGTACTTC
>TRBV5-8|18|TRBD2|.|TRBJ2-5
CASSGQYLAGGPTETQYF
TGTGCCAGCAGCGGACAATACTTAGCGGGAGGGCCCACGGAGACCCAGTACTTC
>TRBV6-1|16|.|.|TRBJ2-7
CASSGIPGAPNYEQYF
TGTGCCAGCAGTGGCATTCCAGGGGCTCCCAACTACGAGCAGTACTTC
>TRBV9|16|TRBD2|.|TRBJ2-5
CASSVGAGGVVKTQYF
TGTGCCAGCAGCGTAGGGGCGGGAGGAGTTGTAAAGACCCAGTACTTC
>TRBV14|15|TRBD1|.|TRBJ2-7
CASSQATQGAYEQYF
TGTGCCAGCAGCCAAGCCACACAGGGGGCCTACGAGCAGTACTTC
>TRBV14|17|TRBD2|.|TRBJ2-2
CASSLRTSGEGTGELFF
TGTGCCAGCAGCCTCCGGACTAGCGGAGAGGGGACCGGGGAGCTGTTTTTT
>TRBV7-6|12|.|.|TRBJ2-1
CASSDADNEQFF
TGTGCCAGCAGCGATGCGGACAATGAGCAGTTCTTC
>TRBV5-6|16|TRBD2|once|TRBJ2-7
CASSLVRASGLYEQYF
TGTGCCAGCAGCTTGGTTCGGGCTAGCGGGCTCTACGAGCAGTACTTC
>TRBV6-6|13|.|.|TRBJ2-2
CASRVANTGELFF
TGTGCCAGCAGGGTCGCGAACACCGGGGAGCTGTTTTTT
>TRBV4-1|12|.|.|TRBJ2-2
CASSQVGGELFF
TGCGCCAGCAGCCAGGTTGGCGGGGAGCTGTTTTTT
>TRBV19|13|.|.|TRBJ1-1
CASSIGGGYEAFF
TGTGCCAGTAGTATAGGAGGGGGGTATGAAGCTTTCTTT
>TRBV4-1|13|.|.|TRBJ1-1
CASSQDFNTEAFF
TGCGCCAGCAGCCAAGATTTCAACACTGAAGCTTTCTTT
>TRBV28|14|TRBD2|once|TRBJ2-5
CASSWDGTSETQYF
TGTGCCAGCAGTTGGGATGGGACTAGCGAGACCCAGTACTTC
>TRBV5-4|12|.|.|TRBJ2-7
CASSGSSYEQYF
TGTGCCAGCAGCGGGAGCTCCTACGAGCAGTACTTC
>TRBV15|13|.|.|TRBJ1-1
CATSRERNTEAFF
TGTGCCACCAGCAGAGAACGGAACACTGAAGCTTTCTTT
>TRBV4-1|16|TRBD2|.|TRBJ2-1
CASSHRRGLGQNEQFF
TGCGCCAGCAGCCACCGCAGGGGACTAGGGCAGAATGAGCAGTTCTTC
>TRBV4-1|15|.|.|TRBJ2-7
CASSQQETSSYEQYF
TGCGCCAGCAGCCAACAGGAAACAAGCTCCTACGAGCAGTACTTC
>TRBV4-3|15|TRBD2|.|TRBJ2-1
CASSQLGLAGGEQFF
TGCGCCAGCAGCCAGTTGGGACTAGCGGGAGGGGAGCAGTTCTTC
>TRBV6-1|17|.|.|TRBJ1-3
CASSGGAGPNSGNTIYF
TGTGCCAGCAGTGGAGGGGCAGGACCCAACTCTGGAAACACCATATATTTT
>TRBV19|14|.|.|TRBJ2-2
CASSTWTLGGELFF
TGTGCCAGTAGTACATGGACTTTGGGCGGGGAGCTGTTTTTT
>TRBV18|13|TRBD1|.|TRBJ1-2
CASSRAGGDGYTF
TGTGCCAGCTCACGGGCAGGGGGCGATGGCTACACCTTC